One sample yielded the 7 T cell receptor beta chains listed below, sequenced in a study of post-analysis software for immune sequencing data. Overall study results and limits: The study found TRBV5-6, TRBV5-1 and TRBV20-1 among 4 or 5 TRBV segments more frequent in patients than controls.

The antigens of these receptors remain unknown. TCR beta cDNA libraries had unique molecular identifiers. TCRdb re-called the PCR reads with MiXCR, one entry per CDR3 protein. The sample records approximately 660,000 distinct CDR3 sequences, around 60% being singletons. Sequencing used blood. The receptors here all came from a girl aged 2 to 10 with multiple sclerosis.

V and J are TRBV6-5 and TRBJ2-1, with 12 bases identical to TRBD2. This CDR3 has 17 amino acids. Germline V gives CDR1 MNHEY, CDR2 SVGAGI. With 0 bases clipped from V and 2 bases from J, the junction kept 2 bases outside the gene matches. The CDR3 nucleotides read TGTGCCAGCAGTTACTCGACTAGCGGGGGCCCCTACAATGAGCAGTTCTTC. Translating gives CASSYSTSGGPYNEQFF.

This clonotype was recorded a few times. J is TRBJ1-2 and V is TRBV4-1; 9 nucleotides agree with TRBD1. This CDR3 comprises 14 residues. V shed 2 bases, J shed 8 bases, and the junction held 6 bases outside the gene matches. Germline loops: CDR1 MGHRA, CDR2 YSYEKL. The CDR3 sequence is CASSQLTGGKGYTF. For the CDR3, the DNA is TGCGCCAGCAGCCAACTGACAGGGGGAAAGGGCTACACCTTC.

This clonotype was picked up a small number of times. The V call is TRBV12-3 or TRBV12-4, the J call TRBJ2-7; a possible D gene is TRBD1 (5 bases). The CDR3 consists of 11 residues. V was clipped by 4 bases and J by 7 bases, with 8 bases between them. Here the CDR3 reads CASSSQGEQYF. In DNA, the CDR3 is TGTGCCAGCAGTTCCCAGGGTGAGCAGTACTTC.

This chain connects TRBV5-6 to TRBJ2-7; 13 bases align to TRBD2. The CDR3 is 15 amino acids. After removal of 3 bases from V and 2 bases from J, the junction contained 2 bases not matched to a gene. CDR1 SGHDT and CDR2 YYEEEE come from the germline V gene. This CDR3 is CASSSGLAGPYEQYF. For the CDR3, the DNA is TGTGCCAGCAGCTCGGGACTAGCGGGGCCCTACGAGCAGTACTTC.

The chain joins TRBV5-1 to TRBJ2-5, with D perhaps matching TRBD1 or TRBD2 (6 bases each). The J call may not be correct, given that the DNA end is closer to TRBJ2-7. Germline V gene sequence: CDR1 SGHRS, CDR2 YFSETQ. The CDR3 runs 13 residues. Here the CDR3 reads CASSFQGRHEQYF. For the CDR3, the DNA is TGCGCCAGCAGCTTCCAGGGGAGGCACGAGCAGTACTTC.

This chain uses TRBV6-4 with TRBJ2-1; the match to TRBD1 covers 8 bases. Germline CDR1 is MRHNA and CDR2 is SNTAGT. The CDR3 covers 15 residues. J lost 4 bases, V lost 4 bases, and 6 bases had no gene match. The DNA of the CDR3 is TGTGCCAGCAGTGTGGACAGGGTGCGTTACAATGAGCAGTTCTTC. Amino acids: CASSVDRVRYNEQFF.

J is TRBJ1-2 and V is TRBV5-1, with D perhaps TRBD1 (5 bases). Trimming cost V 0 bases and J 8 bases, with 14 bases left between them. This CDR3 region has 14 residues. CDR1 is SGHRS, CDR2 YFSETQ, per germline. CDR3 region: CASSLAGPEGGYTF. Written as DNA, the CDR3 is TGCGCCAGCAGCTTGGCGGGGCCCGAAGGCGGCTACACCTTC.